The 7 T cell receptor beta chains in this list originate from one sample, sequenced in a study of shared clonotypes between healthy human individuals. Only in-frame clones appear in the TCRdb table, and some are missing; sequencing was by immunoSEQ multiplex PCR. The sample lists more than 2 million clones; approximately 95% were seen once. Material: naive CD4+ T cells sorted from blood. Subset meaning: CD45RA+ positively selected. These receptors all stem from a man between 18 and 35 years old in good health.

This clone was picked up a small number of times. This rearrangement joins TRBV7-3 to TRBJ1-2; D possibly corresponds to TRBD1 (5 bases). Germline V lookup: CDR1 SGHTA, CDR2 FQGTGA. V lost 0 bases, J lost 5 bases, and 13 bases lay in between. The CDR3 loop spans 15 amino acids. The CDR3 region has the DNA TGTGCCAGCAGCTTAACGGGGCCGTCTCGTTATGGCTACACCTTC. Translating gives CASSLTGPSRYGYTF.

In DNA form, the CDR3 reads TGTGCCTGGAGTGGGGTGGAAGATACGCAGTATTTT. Its translation: CAWSGVEDTQYF. The gene calls are TRBV30 and TRBJ2-3; D uncertain. Germline V gives CDR1 GTSNPN, CDR2 SVGIG (reference sequence). V lost 1 base and J lost 5, with 7 bases in between. The CDR3 has 12 residues.

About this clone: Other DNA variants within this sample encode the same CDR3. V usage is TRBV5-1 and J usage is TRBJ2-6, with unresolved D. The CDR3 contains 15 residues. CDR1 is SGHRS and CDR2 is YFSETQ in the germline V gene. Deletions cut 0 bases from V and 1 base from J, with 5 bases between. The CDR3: CASSLGGSGANVLTF. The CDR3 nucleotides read TGCGCCAGCAGCTTGGGGGGATCTGGGGCCAACGTCCTGACTTTC. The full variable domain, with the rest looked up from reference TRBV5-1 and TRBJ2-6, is KAGVTQTPRYLIKTRGQQVTLSCSPISGHRSVSWYQQTPGQGLQFLFEYFSETQRNKGNFPGRFSGRQFSNSRSEMNVSTLELGDSALYLCASSLGGSGANVLTFGAGSRLTVL.

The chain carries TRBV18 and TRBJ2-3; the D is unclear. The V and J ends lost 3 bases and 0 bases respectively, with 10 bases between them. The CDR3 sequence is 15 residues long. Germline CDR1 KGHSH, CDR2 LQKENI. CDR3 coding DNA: TGTGCCAGCTCACCGACAAGCGCGAGCACAGATACGCAGTATTTT. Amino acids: CASSPTSASTDTQYF. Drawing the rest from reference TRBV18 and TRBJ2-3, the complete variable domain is NAGVMQNPRHLVRRRGQEARLRCSPMKGHSHVYWYRQLPEEGLKFMVYLQKENIIDESGMPKERFSAEFPKEGPSILRIQQVVRGDSAAYFCASSPTSASTDTQYFGPGTRLTVL.

The CDR3 DNA is TGTGCCAGCAGCGAGCGTACAGGGGCACTCCCATCCAAAAACATTCAGTACTTC. Its translation: CASSERTGALPSKNIQYF. This chain joins TRBV11-2 and TRBJ2-4; 7 nucleotides match TRBD1. Trimming removed 5 bases from V and 2 bases from J; junction bases left unmatched: 15. Germline V lookup: CDR1 SGHAT, CDR2 FQNNGV. This CDR3 is built from 18 residues.

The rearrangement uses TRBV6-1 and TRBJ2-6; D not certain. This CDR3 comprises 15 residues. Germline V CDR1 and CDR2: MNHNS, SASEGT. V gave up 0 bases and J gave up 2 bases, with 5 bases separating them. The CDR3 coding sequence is TGTGCCAGCAGTGAAGCGGCTGCTGGGGCCAACGTCCTGACTTTC. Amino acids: CASSEAAAGANVLTF.

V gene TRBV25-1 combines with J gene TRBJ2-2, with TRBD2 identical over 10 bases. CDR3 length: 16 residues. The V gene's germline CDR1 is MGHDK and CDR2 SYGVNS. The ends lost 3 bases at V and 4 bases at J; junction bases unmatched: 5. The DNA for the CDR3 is TGTGCCAGCAGTGATTTAGCGGGAGGAGGCACCGGGGAGCTGTTTTTT. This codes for CASSDLAGGGTGELFF.